The rows below give T cell receptor beta chains drawn from one sample of a study of cytomegalovirus exposure and HLA in healthy donors. Measured with immunoSEQ multiplex PCR; TCRdb has only the in-frame clones, and not every one. The profile shows 95,000 to 150,000 clones, roughly 89% of them singletons. The sequencing input was PBMCs. These receptors were taken from a woman younger than 30 in good health and CMV-seronegative. Both conserved end residues are part of each CDR3. A D gene is named only where the DNA matches it firmly. Only some rows state a clone size, as once, few, many or a class for expanded clones.

cdr3_length	v_call	j_call	clone_size	d_call	cdr3_nt	cdr3_aa
14	TRBV5-1	TRBJ2-1	NA	TRBD2	TGCGCCAGCAGCTTCGGGACTAGCGGCAATGAGCAGTTCTTC	CASSFGTSGNEQFF
15	TRBV9	TRBJ2-5	NA	TRBD2	TGTGCCAGCAGCGCCCGCGGGGGAACGGGGGAGACCCAGTACTTC	CASSARGGTGETQYF
15	TRBV2	TRBJ2-3	NA	NA	TGTGCCAGCAGTGACTTAACCCGGACAACAGATACGCAGTATTTT	CASSDLTRTTDTQYF
15	TRBV4-3	TRBJ2-1	NA	NA	TGCGCCAGCAGCCAAGATGTGGGGGCGTACAATGAGCAGTTCTTC	CASSQDVGAYNEQFF
12	TRBV11-3	TRBJ2-7	NA	NA	TGTGCCAGCAGCTCAGGCGCCTACGAGCAGTACTTC	CASSSGAYEQYF
13	TRBV12-2	TRBJ1-5	NA	NA	TGTGCAAGTCGCTTTGTCGTAGATCAGCCCCAGCATTTT	CASRFVVDQPQHF
16	TRBV27	TRBJ2-1	NA	TRBD2	TGTGCCAGCAGGGACCAGACTAGCGGGGGGAACAATGAGCAGTTCTTC	CASRDQTSGGNNEQFF
13	TRBV7-2	TRBJ2-7	NA	TRBD2	TGTGCCAGCAGCCAAGGACTAGTACGCGAGCAGTACTTC	CASSQGLVREQYF
17	TRBV4-2	TRBJ2-6	NA	TRBD2	TGTGCCAGCAGCCAAGATGGGACTAGTACTGGGGCCAACGTCCTGACTTTC	CASSQDGTSTGANVLTF
15	TRBV28	TRBJ2-7	once	TRBD2	TGTGCCAGCAGTTTATCCAGCGGGGGGACCTACGAGCAGTACTTC	CASSLSSGGTYEQYF
14	TRBV27	TRBJ2-3	NA	TRBD2	TGTGCCAGCAGTCACCGGGACTATCTGGATACGCAGTATTTT	CASSHRDYLDTQYF
18	TRBV4-3	TRBJ2-5	NA	NA	TGCGCCAGCAGCCAAGGTGTTTCCGTGGGAGTTATCCAAGAGACCCAGTACTTC	CASSQGVSVGVIQETQYF